Presented here are 10 T cell receptor beta chains from one specimen sequenced in a study of PD-L1 blockade in urothelial cancer. The table came from immunoSEQ multiplex PCR; TCRdb's copy has only in-frame clones and leaves some out. This sample carries roughly 84,000 clones, roughly 82% of them seen once, and the ten largest clones take 9.5%. Sequencing used PBMCs, obtained around atezolizumab (anti-PD-L1) treatment. Source of these receptors: a man between 65 and 85 years old with urothelial cancer.

This clone was recorded only once. The genes are TRBV7-2 and TRBJ2-1, with TRBD1 identical over 10 bases. Germline CDR1 SGHTA, CDR2 FQGNSA. The CDR3 is 16 residues long. Trimming took 4 bases from V and 9 from J; bases not matched to a gene: 12. As DNA, the CDR3 is TGTGCCAGCAGCTCATTCGACAGGGGGCAACAAAGTGAGCAGTTCTTC. Amino acids: CASSSFDRGQQSEQFF.

The chain uses TRBV6-6 and TRBJ1-2, with D hard to call. The germline gives CDR1 MNHNY, CDR2 SVGAGI (reference sequence). Trimming took 9 bases from V and 2 from J, leaving 10 bases between them. The CDR3 contains 12 residues. The CDR3 region has the DNA TGTGCCAGTCGCAGGCCGAACTATGGCTACACCTTC. Its protein is CASRRPNYGYTF.

The chain has TRBV18 and TRBJ1-3; D ambiguous. The CDR3 is 16 amino acids. CDR1 is KGHSH and CDR2 is LQKENI in the germline V gene. The V end was cut by 6 bases, the J end by 0 bases, with 15 bases between. DNA for the CDR3: TGTGCCAGCTCCCGAATCTCTCACTTCTCTGGAAACACCATATATTTT. Residues: CASSRISHFSGNTIYF.

The chain combines TRBV19 with TRBJ2-1; 9 nucleotides align to TRBD1. V lost 2 bases and J lost 0; bases outside the gene matches: 2. The CDR3 has 16 residues. Germline V gene lookup returns CDR1 LNHDA and CDR2 SQIVND (reference sequence). CDR3 amino acids: CASSISDRGSYNEQFF. CDR3 bases: TGTGCCAGTAGTATATCGGACAGGGGCTCCTACAATGAGCAGTTCTTC.

The V call is TRBV27, the J call TRBJ2-1; 7 bases match TRBD1. V shed 2 bases, J shed 0 bases, and the junction held 4 bases outside the gene matches. Per the germline V gene, CDR1 is MNHEY and CDR2 is SMNVEV (reference sequence). The CDR3 consists of 16 residues. DNA for the CDR3: TGTGCCAGCAGTTTAAGGGGGCGGAGCTCCTACAATGAGCAGTTCTTC. Translating gives CASSLRGRSSYNEQFF.

J is TRBJ2-2 and V is TRBV19, with 9 bases identical to TRBD2. Germline trimming cut 1 base from V and 5 bases from J; bases unmatched to any gene: 5. The V gene's germline CDR1 is LNHDA and CDR2 SQIVND (reference sequence). CDR3 length equals 16 residues. The CDR3 region is CASSIVAGEGTGELFF. The CDR3, as DNA: TGTGCCAGTAGTATAGTAGCGGGAGAGGGAACCGGGGAGCTGTTTTTT.

By sample fraction, this clone is medium-sized (0.01 to 0.1%). J is TRBJ1-2 and V is TRBV30, with D possibly matching TRBD1 (5 bases). The V gene's germline CDR1 is GTSNPN and CDR2 SVGIG (reference sequence). CDR3 length equals 13 residues. V was trimmed by 2 bases and J by 8 bases, leaving 15 bases between them. The CDR3 here is CAWSRGGFRGYTF. In DNA form, the CDR3 reads TGTGCCTGGAGTCGCGGGGGATTTCGGGGCTACACCTTC.

The chain joins TRBV6-1 to TRBJ2-3; the D gene is possibly TRBD1 (5 bases). Germline V gives CDR1 MNHNS, CDR2 SASEGT. V lost 0 bases, J lost 5 bases, and 15 bases lay in between. The CDR3 is 16 amino acids. In DNA form, the CDR3 reads TGTGCCAGCAGTGAAGCACGCCAGGGTATCGAAGATACGCAGTATTTT. Amino acids: CASSEARQGIEDTQYF.

The V and J genes are TRBV25-1 and TRBJ1-2; tentatively, D is TRBD1 (5 bases). This CDR3 comprises 15 residues. The V end lost 0 bases, the J end lost 3 bases, and 11 bases lay between the germline ends. Germline values: CDR1 MGHDK, CDR2 SYGVNS. CDR3 sequence: CASSEYRGSDYGYTF. The CDR3 bases are TGTGCCAGCAGTGAATATAGGGGCTCGGACTATGGCTACACCTTC.

This chain connects TRBV4-2 to TRBJ2-6; 8 bases map to TRBD1. The V segment lost 0 bases and the J segment 3 bases; nucleotides outside the gene matches: 16. The germline gives CDR1 LGHNA, CDR2 YNFKEQ. The CDR3 runs 21 residues. The CDR3 region is CASSQDFPIGQGADGANVLTF. The CDR3 DNA sequence: TGTGCCAGCAGCCAAGATTTTCCCATAGGGCAGGGGGCGGATGGGGCCAACGTCCTGACTTTC.